This T cell receptor beta chain came from a study of blood T cell repertoires in COVID-19. As handled by the study authors: Cell counts per sample came from amplifying reference gene primers. The table came from immunoSEQ multiplex PCR; TCRdb's copy has only in-frame clones and leaves some out. V and J calls and clone size are given by that table; D and trimming were obtained from the DNA. The sample includes about 360,000 clones, nearly 90% of them seen just once. What was sequenced was PBMCs or T cells enriched from blood (not recorded which). This TCR derives from a woman between 40 and 55 years old with acute COVID-19.

In DNA, the CDR3 is TGTGCCTGTAACGGTCCCTCCTACGAGCAGTACTTC. Translated: CACNGPSYEQYF. J is TRBJ2-7 and V is TRBV30, with D unresolved. This CDR3 is 12 amino acids long. Germline CDR1 and CDR2: GTSNPN and SVGIG (reference sequence). V was trimmed by 6 bases and J by 0 bases, leaving 9 bases between them. The entire variable domain, with the rest obtained from reference TRBV30 and TRBJ2-7, is as follows: SQTIHQWPATLVQPVGSPLSLECTVEGTSNPNLYWYRQAAGRGLQLLFYSVGIGQISSEVPQNLSASRPQDRQFILSSKKLLLSDSGFYLCACNGPSYEQYFGPGTRLTVT.